This TCR beta chain was captured in a study of Tregs in tolerant kidney transplant recipients. The CDR3 totals 16 residues. After removal of 5 bases from V and 3 bases from J, the junction contained 11 bases not matched to a gene. Germline V CDR1 and CDR2: SGHTA, FQGTGA. Recipients received nonmyeloablative bone marrow transplants from related graft donors, with transient mixed chimerism. Thawed PBMCs were FACS-sorted into unstimulated CD4+CD25+CD127- regulatory T cells, CD4+CD25- non-regulatory cells, CD4 and CD8 cells. On this clone itself: Its antigen is still unknown.

Study-level points and caveats: The small number of patients limits these findings pending further validation. For some patients, primers changed over time, blocking nucleotide-level comparison.

Some clones are missing from TCRdb's copy, which holds only in-frame ones; the method was immunoSEQ multiplex PCR. The sample yields 65,000 or so clones, approximately 87% seen once. The sequencing used CD4+ T cells from blood (PBMCs), collected 6 months after the transplant. This sequence joins TRBV7-3 and TRBJ2-7; TRBD2 matches at 9 bases. The clonotype was recovered from a human patient who received a combined kidney and bone marrow transplant. Some T cells could come from the graft donor. In nucleotides, the CDR3 is TGTGCCAGCAGCAAGACCGGGACTAGCTCTATCTACGAGCAGTACTTC. Amino acids: CASSKTGTSSIYEQYF.